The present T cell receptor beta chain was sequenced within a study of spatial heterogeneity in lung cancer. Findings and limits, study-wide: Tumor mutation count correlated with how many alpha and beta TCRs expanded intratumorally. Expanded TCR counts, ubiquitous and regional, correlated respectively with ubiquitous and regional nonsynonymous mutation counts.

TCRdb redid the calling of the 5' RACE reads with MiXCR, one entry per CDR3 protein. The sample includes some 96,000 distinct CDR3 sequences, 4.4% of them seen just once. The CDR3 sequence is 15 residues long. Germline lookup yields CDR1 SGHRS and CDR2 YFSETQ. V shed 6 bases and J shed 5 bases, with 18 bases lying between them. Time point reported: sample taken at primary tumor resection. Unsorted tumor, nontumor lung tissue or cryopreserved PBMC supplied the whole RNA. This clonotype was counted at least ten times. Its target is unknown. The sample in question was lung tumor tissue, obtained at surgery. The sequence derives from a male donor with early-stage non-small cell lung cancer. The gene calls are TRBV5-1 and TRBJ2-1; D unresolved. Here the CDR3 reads CASKLSHSRDNEQFF. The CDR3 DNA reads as TGCGCCAGCAAGCTATCGCACAGCCGGGACAATGAGCAGTTCTTC.